This T cell receptor (beta chain) originates from a study of PD-1 blockade in classical Hodgkin lymphoma. Whole-study findings and limits: Complete responders showed a baseline diversity that resembled the diversity of newly diagnosed patients. Exclusion removed patients who began nivolumab under 1 year after ASCT. Undefined causes, possibly disease activity or prior therapy, underlie the repertoire differences. TCR diversity rose significantly by C4D1 in CD4+ but not CD8+ cells.

On this clone: The target antigen is unknown. The limits of the CDR3 on the DNA are not certain, so only TCRdb's listed CDR3 is given.

Profiled with immunoSEQ multiplex PCR; TCRdb holds only in-frame clones, not every one. Of about 100,000 clones detected, approximately 90% appear once; the ten largest clones hold 6.5% to 7.5%. No patient escaped relapse after autologous stem cell transplantation, and brentuximab vedotin exposure varied. 15 amino acids form the CDR3, both terminal residues included. Germline V CDR1 and CDR2: LGHNA, YSLEER. J is TRBJ1-5 and V is TRBV4-3. This TCR derives from a human donor with classical Hodgkin lymphoma. Source: peripheral blood mononuclear cells (PBMCs), taken before the second cycle of nivolumab. CDR3 loop: CASSQDLRARPPQHF.